This T cell receptor beta chain was documented in a study of graft-versus-host responses after intestinal transplantation. Whole-study context: Induction with anti-thymocyte globulin, then tacrolimus and steroids for roughly three years, was given to all recipients.

TCRdb's copy holds only in-frame clones and misses some; the assay was immunoSEQ multiplex PCR. The sample lists about 25,000 clones, around 94% occurring once. The CDR3 runs to 12 residues. Germline-derived CDR1 and CDR2 are LGHNT and FRNRAP. V dropped 7 bases and J dropped 0 bases, with 4 bases sitting between them. This TCR was sampled from a human patient who received an intestinal transplant, so some T cells may come from the graft donor. Material: PBMCs, obtained 156 days after intestinal transplant. This chain links TRBV12-5 with TRBJ1-3, with D unresolved. The CDR3 DNA reads as TGTGCTAGTGCCGCCTCTGGAAACACCATATATTTT. Encoded protein: CASAASGNTIYF.